This T cell receptor (beta chain) came from a study of blood T cell repertoires in COVID-19. Whole-study context: From the United States, Italy and Spain came samples of acute and convalescent COVID-19. Sample material is recorded as cDNA or gDNA derived from T cells, B-cell-depleted T cells, or PBMCs.

In the study's own analysis: Amplified reference gene primers provided the basis for estimating nucleated cell counts. Only in-frame clones appear in the TCRdb table, and some are missing; sequencing was by immunoSEQ multiplex PCR. Clone size and V and J calls were adopted from that table, with D and trimming inferred from the DNA. The repertoire has around 180,000 clones, around four fifths of them found once; the top ten carry 6% to 7.5%. CDR1 SGHRS and CDR2 YFSETQ come from the germline V gene. V lost 0 bases, J lost 7 bases, and 14 bases lay in between. This CDR3 is built from 14 residues. The sequence was collected from a man aged 65 to 79 with active or convalescent COVID-19. The sequencing input was peripheral blood. The J gene is TRBJ2-7, the V gene TRBV5-1, with D unclear. CDR3: CASSLASGGWEQYF. CDR3 DNA sequence: TGCGCCAGCAGCTTGGCCTCAGGTGGCTGGGAGCAGTACTTC.